This TCR beta chain was profiled in a study of blood T cell repertoires in COVID-19. About the study: The analysed material was cDNA or gDNA that came from T cells, B-cell-depleted T cells, or PBMCs.

Sequencing was performed with immunoSEQ multiplex PCR; in TCRdb, only in-frame clones are kept and a portion is missing. The data contain approximately 170,000 clones, approximately 91% of them singletons. In germline, CDR1 is MNHEY, CDR2 SVGAGI. The CDR3 runs 14 residues. V was pared by 3 bases and J by 4 bases, with 12 bases between. This clone appeared once. This TCR derives from a man aged 18 to 30 with COVID-19, enrolled during active disease. The sequencing input was peripheral blood. The chain couples TRBV6-5 to TRBJ1-2, with D hard to call. The CDR3 sequence is CASSYFPDIYGYTF. In DNA, the CDR3 is TGTGCCAGCAGTTATTTTCCAGATATCTATGGCTACACCTTC.